The entry that follows covers one T cell receptor (beta chain) sequence. Its antigen is not known. The sample contains more than one DNA sequence encoding this CDR3. At a deep level, the assay was run. Profiling relied on immunoSEQ multiplex PCR, and the TCRdb table lists in-frame clones only, not all of them. In the table there are 2 million to 2.5 million clones, roughly 95% of which are singletons. The data were obtained in a study of shared clonotypes between healthy human individuals. Looking at the study overall: There were three CD4 naive, three CD4 memory, two CD8 naive and one CD8 memory plates per donor. Study-wide points: Sampling involved blood alone; tissue repertoires likely differ.

CD8 cells classed as naive were CD45RO-negative and positively selected for CCR7, excluding terminally differentiated effector memory CD45RA+ cells. CDR1 is SGHDT and CDR2 is YYEEEE in the germline V gene. The CDR3 totals 13 residues. The J segment lost 3 bases and the V segment lost 4 bases, leaving 3 bases of the junction unmatched. Sequencing was performed on naive CD8+ T cells sorted from blood. The TCR was taken from a young man in good health. The V gene is TRBV5-6, the J gene TRBJ2-7; 8 bases are a match to TRBD1. The CDR3 DNA reads TGTGCCAGCAGCCGGACAGGGAGCTACGAGCAGTACTTC. Translating it yields CASSRTGSYEQYF.